Listed here are 26 T cell receptor beta chains from one sample, sequenced in a study of cytomegalovirus exposure and HLA in healthy donors. 60 Vbeta and 13 Jbeta primers were used in PCR. The method was immunoSEQ multiplex PCR; TCRdb's version includes in-frame clones alone and lacks a portion of them. This table has 160,000 or so clones, 80% appearing once. The sample taken for sequencing was PBMCs. Receptors were obtained from a man between 18 and 35 years old in good health and CMV-seropositive.

The chain couples TRBV30 to TRBJ1-1; D possibly corresponds to TRBD1 (5 bases). The CDR3 spans 14 residues. Between the trimmed V and J ends, which lost 2 bases and 6 bases, there was a span of 16 bases. Germline V gene sequence: CDR1 GTSNPN, CDR2 SVGIG (reference sequence). The CDR3 bases are TGTGCCTGGAGTTGGCAGGGAAGGGCCTCTGAAGCTTTCTTT. This gives the protein CAWSWQGRASEAFF.

This rearrangement joins TRBV7-7 to TRBJ2-2, with 7 bases aligning to TRBD2. Germline values: CDR1 SSHAT, CDR2 FNYEAQ (reference sequence). The CDR3 runs 17 residues. With 0 bases clipped from V and 7 bases from J, the junction kept 11 bases outside the gene matches. CDR3 sequence reads: CASSLAASGIPGGELFF. For the CDR3, the DNA is TGTGCCAGCAGCTTAGCGGCCAGCGGGATACCGGGCGGGGAGCTGTTTTTT.

The gene calls are TRBV4-2 and TRBJ2-7; TRBD2 aligns across 10 bases. Germline CDR1 and CDR2: LGHNA and YNFKEQ. The V gene end was trimmed by 4 bases and the J gene end by 3 bases; junction bases not matched to a gene: 3. This CDR3 spans 14 amino acids. CDR3 nucleotides: TGTGCCAGCAGCCCTTCTAGCGGGGGCTACGAGCAGTACTTC. Its protein is CASSPSSGGYEQYF.

This clone was counted a few times. The chain has TRBV7-3 and TRBJ2-1; TRBD2 matches 9 bases. The germline CDR1 and CDR2 sequences are SGHTA and FQGTGA. Trimming removed 4 bases from V and 2 bases from J; junction bases left unmatched: 6. The CDR3 has 16 residues. The CDR3 coding sequence is TGTGCCAGCAGCTATCAAGGCGGGGGGGCCTACAATGAGCAGTTCTTC. Translating it yields CASSYQGGGAYNEQFF.

V gene TRBV2 combines with J gene TRBJ2-4, with D perhaps TRBD1 (6 bases). This CDR3 contains 15 residues. Trimming shortened V by 6 bases and J by 12 bases, and 24 bases separated the two germline ends. Germline CDR1 and CDR2: SNHLY and FYNNEI. The CDR3 loop reads CASSRDRPKADSQYF. CDR3 bases: TGTGCCAGCAGCCGGGACCGACCCAAGGCGGACAGTCAGTACTTC.

The gene calls are TRBV5-1 and TRBJ1-3, with D unresolved. Germline CDR1 reads SGHRS; CDR2 reads YFSETQ. V shed 4 bases and J shed 0 bases, with 11 bases lying between them. The CDR3 is 15 amino acids. CDR3 loop: CASSPMSNSGNTIYF. Written as DNA, the CDR3 is TGCGCCAGCAGCCCCATGAGCAACTCTGGAAACACCATATATTTT.

This clone appeared once. The J gene is TRBJ2-2, the V gene TRBV18; tentatively, D is TRBD2 (6 bases). Deletions cut 3 bases from V and 0 bases from J, with 8 bases between. This CDR3 contains 15 residues. Per the germline V gene, CDR1 is KGHSH and CDR2 is LQKENI. The CDR3 sequence is CASSPSGPNTGELFF. CDR3 coding DNA: TGTGCCAGCTCACCTAGCGGCCCGAACACCGGGGAGCTGTTTTTT.

CDR3 residues: CASRRGGGAEDTQYF. The CDR3 nucleotides are TGTGCCAGCAGACGTGGCGGGGGGGCTGAAGATACGCAGTATTTT. The rearrangement links TRBV5-4 to TRBJ2-3; TRBD2 matches 9 bases. Germline lookup yields CDR1 SGHNT and CDR2 YYREEE (reference sequence). The CDR3 has 15 amino acids. The trim removed 5 bases at V and 5 bases at J, leaving 9 bases unmatched.

There are a few counts of this clone. The rearrangement links TRBV7-9 to TRBJ1-1; tentative D call: TRBD1 (6 bases). In germline, CDR1 is SEHNR, CDR2 FQNEAQ (reference sequence). With 6 bases removed from V and 4 bases from J, the gap between germline ends came to 12 bases. This CDR3 spans 13 amino acids. The CDR3 DNA reads TGTGCCAGCAGGTTGACAGGTAGCACTGAAGCTTTCTTT. Translating gives CASRLTGSTEAFF.

This clone was recorded once. One end of the junction is discordant with germline, which a read error may explain. V gene TRBV5-1 combines with J gene TRBJ2-7; a weak D match, TRBD2 (7 bases). CDR1 is SGHRS, CDR2 YFSETQ, per germline. The CDR3 loop spans 14 amino acids. In DNA form, the CDR3 reads TGCGCCAGCAGCTTGGAGCCAGGGGACTACGAGCAGTCCTTC. Its translation: CASSLEPGDYEQSF. Filled out from reference TRBV5-1 and TRBJ2-7, the complete variable domain reads KAGVTQTPRYLIKTRGQQVTLSCSPISGHRSVSWYQQTPGQGLQFLFEYFSETQRNKGNFPGRFSGRQFSNSRSEMNVSTLELGDSALYLCASSLEPGDYEQSFGPGTRLTVT.

This chain links TRBV28 with TRBJ2-7; the match to TRBD2 covers 10 bases. With V trimmed by 5 bases and J by 0 bases, 4 bases remained unmatched. The V gene's germline CDR1 is MDHEN and CDR2 SYDVKM. CDR3 size: 15 residues. The CDR3 region is CASSVTSGVSYEQYF. CDR3 nucleotide sequence: TGTGCCAGCAGTGTTACTAGCGGGGTCTCCTACGAGCAGTACTTC.

V and J are TRBV2 and TRBJ2-7; 7 bases are a match to TRBD2. Per the germline V gene, CDR1 is SNHLY and CDR2 is FYNNEI. The ends lost 5 bases at V and 0 bases at J; junction bases unmatched: 4. This CDR3 contains 14 residues. The CDR3, as DNA: TGTGCCAGCAGTAGGCTAGCGGTCTCCTACGAGCAGTACTTC. This encodes CASSRLAVSYEQYF.

This rearrangement joins TRBV18 to TRBJ2-2; D is unclear. CDR1 is KGHSH, CDR2 LQKENI, per germline. This CDR3 contains 14 residues. Trimming removed 3 bases from V and 2 bases from J, with 7 bases in between. CDR3 sequence (DNA): TGTGCCAGCTCACCTGGCACCAACACCGGGGAGCTGTTTTTT. It codes for CASSPGTNTGELFF. The complete variable domain, with remaining parts taken from reference TRBV18 and TRBJ2-2, reads NAGVMQNPRHLVRRRGQEARLRCSPMKGHSHVYWYRQLPEEGLKFMVYLQKENIIDESGMPKERFSAEFPKEGPSILRIQQVVRGDSAAYFCASSPGTNTGELFFGEGSRLTVL.

The V and J genes are TRBV6-1 and TRBJ1-2; 8 bases are a match to TRBD1. Trimming at V came to 6 bases and at J to 6 bases, leaving 9 bases not matched to a gene. CDR1 is MNHNS, CDR2 SASEGT, per germline. The length of the CDR3 is 14 residues. CDR3 in DNA: TGTGCCAGCAGAAGAGCAGGGGGCTTCGATGGCTACACCTTC. This codes for CASRRAGGFDGYTF.

CDR3 DNA sequence: TGCGCCAGCAGCCAAGATTCGTCCTCTGGGGCCAACGTCCTGACTTTC. It specifies CASSQDSSSGANVLTF. The chain is built from TRBV4-3 and TRBJ2-6; D is uncertain. The ends were cut back, 0 bases at V and 0 bases at J, with 6 bases in the middle. This CDR3 is built from 16 residues. The germline gives CDR1 LGHNA, CDR2 YSLEER.

This clone was picked up a small number of times. The rearrangement joins TRBV11-3 to TRBJ2-5; 9 bases are a match to TRBD2. Germline V gene data show CDR1 as SGHNT and CDR2 as YENEEA. With V trimmed by 5 bases and J by 7 bases, 5 bases remained unmatched. The CDR3 is 13 amino acids. The DNA for the CDR3 is TGTGCCAGCAGCCCCTTGCGGGAGGGGACCCAGTACTTC. Translating gives CASSPLREGTQYF. The variable domain in full, with the rest retrieved from reference TRBV11-3 and TRBJ2-5, is EAGVVQSPRYKIIEKKQPVAFWCNPISGHNTLYWYLQNLGQGPELLIRYENEEAVDDSQLPKDRFSAERLKGVDSTLKIQPAELGDSAVYLCASSPLREGTQYFGPGTRLLVL.

This chain joins TRBV5-1 and TRBJ1-3; 12 nucleotides agree with TRBD1. In germline, CDR1 is SGHRS, CDR2 YFSETQ. The trim removed 2 bases at V and 0 bases at J, leaving 12 bases unmatched. CDR3 size: 20 residues. The CDR3: CASSFGPGQGAWSSGNTIYF. The DNA for the CDR3 is TGCGCCAGCAGCTTCGGACCGGGACAGGGGGCCTGGAGCTCTGGAAACACCATATATTTT.

The CDR3 here is CASSQDWAATLGNTIYF. The CDR3 region has the DNA TGTGCCAGCAGCCAAGATTGGGCAGCCACCCTCGGAAACACCATATATTTT. J is TRBJ1-3 and V is TRBV4-2; D not certain. Per germline, CDR1 LGHNA and CDR2 YNFKEQ. This CDR3 has 17 residues. V gave up 0 bases and J gave up 4 bases, with 16 bases separating them.

The chain employs TRBV6-5 and TRBJ2-3, with 9 positions matching TRBD1. The trim removed 7 bases at V and 3 bases at J, leaving 5 bases unmatched. The CDR3 runs to 14 residues. Germline loops: CDR1 MNHEY, CDR2 SVGAGI. The CDR3 bases are TGTGCCAGCACCGAAGACAGGGGGACAGATACGCAGTATTTT. This translates into CASTEDRGTDTQYF.

The chain combines TRBV5-1 with TRBJ2-5; 15 nucleotides align to TRBD2. CDR3 length: 15 residues. Germline assignment: CDR1 SGHRS and CDR2 YFSETQ. The junction had 6 bases not matched to a gene; V was cut back by 7 bases and J by 5 bases. The CDR3 nucleotides are TGCGCCAGCGGGAACGGACTAGCGGGAGGGGAGACCCAGTACTTC. This gives the protein CASGNGLAGGETQYF.

The chain's CDR3 is CASSLVGGQRTEAFF. The CDR3 DNA follows: TGTGCCAGCAGCTTAGTCGGGGGGCAACGAACTGAAGCTTTCTTT. The J gene is TRBJ1-1, the V gene TRBV7-2; possible D gene TRBD1, 6 bases. CDR1 SGHTA and CDR2 FQGNSA come from the germline V gene. This CDR3 spans 15 amino acids. Deletions cut 1 base from V and 5 bases from J, with 14 bases between.

The rearrangement links TRBV7-6 to TRBJ1-6; 10 nucleotides agree with TRBD1. Per the germline V gene, CDR1 is SGHVS and CDR2 is FNYEAQ. With 1 base clipped from V and 2 bases from J, the junction kept 11 bases outside the gene matches. The CDR3 contains 20 residues. The CDR3 region is CASSLDPPDRGLTYNSPLHF. CDR3 DNA sequence: TGTGCCAGCAGCTTAGACCCGCCTGACAGGGGGCTAACCTATAATTCACCCCTCCACTTT.

This chain joins TRBV25-1 and TRBJ2-7; no reliable D call. Trimming stripped 8 bases from V and 0 bases from J, with 14 bases between. Germline CDR1 is MGHDK and CDR2 is SYGVNS. The CDR3 extends over 14 amino acids. This chain's CDR3 is CASRKTVPSYEQYF. CDR3 in DNA: TGTGCCAGCCGTAAAACGGTACCCTCCTACGAGCAGTACTTC.

The genes are TRBV14 and TRBJ2-1; the match to TRBD2 covers 7 bases. The germline V gene has CDR1 SGHDN and CDR2 FVKESK. The length of the CDR3 is 15 residues. The trim removed 4 bases at V and 2 bases at J, leaving 5 bases unmatched. The DNA for the CDR3 is TGTGCCAGCAGCCGAGTAGCGGGTCCCTACAATGAGCAGTTCTTC. This gives the protein CASSRVAGPYNEQFF.

The V gene is TRBV2, the J gene TRBJ2-7; 11 bases are shared with TRBD1. CDR1 and CDR2 (germline): SNHLY, FYNNEI. The trim removed 3 bases at V and 5 bases at J, leaving 6 bases unmatched. CDR3 length: 15 residues. CDR3 sequence (DNA): TGTGCCAGCAGTGACATCGGACAGGGGGCCCACGAGCAGTACTTC. Its translation is CASSDIGQGAHEQYF. The full variable domain, completed using reference TRBV2 and TRBJ2-7, is EPEVTQTPSHQVTQMGQEVILRCVPISNHLYFYWYRQILGQKVEFLVSFYNNEISEKSEIFDDQFSVERPDGSNFTLKIRSTKLEDSAMYFCASSDIGQGAHEQYFGPGTRLTVT.

This clone was counted only a few times. The chain employs TRBV11-2 and TRBJ2-5; the D gene is possibly TRBD2 (6 bases). Germline CDR1 SGHAT, CDR2 FQNNGV. The CDR3 spans 14 residues. The V end was cut by 5 bases, the J end by 7 bases, with 17 bases between. CDR3 sequence (DNA): TGTGCCAGCAGCCCCGCCCGGGGGTCGGGGACCCAGTACTTC. Its protein is CASSPARGSGTQYF.